A single sample is the source of the 29 T cell receptor beta chains below, sequenced in a study of CD8 T cells in Susac syndrome. A quantity of roughly 0.5 to 1 ug RNA underwent reverse transcription using random hexamers. TCRdb processed the immunoSEQ multiplex PCR reads anew with MiXCR; each CDR3 protein has one entry. The sample consists of 250,000 to 300,000 distinct CDR3 sequences, about 89% of them appearing once. The sequenced sample consisted of CD8+ T cells from PBMCs. Receptors were obtained from a human donor with multiple sclerosis.

The J gene is TRBJ1-4, the V gene TRBV6-5; 7 bases line up with TRBD1. The junction had 6 bases not matched to a gene; V was cut back by 2 bases and J by 3 bases. CDR3 size: 16 residues. In germline, CDR1 is MNHEY, CDR2 SVGAGI. The CDR3 region is CASSYSEGASNEKLFF. The DNA for the CDR3 is TGTGCCAGCAGTTACAGCGAGGGGGCCTCTAATGAAAAACTGTTTTTT.

The CDR3 reads CASSLISLAAAYEQFF. In nucleotides, the CDR3 is TGTGCCAGCAGTTTAATCTCGCTAGCGGCGGCATATGAGCAGTTCTTC. The V call is TRBV12-3 or TRBV12-4, the J call TRBJ2-1; 7 bases align to TRBD2. The CDR3 consists of 16 residues. V gave up 2 bases and J gave up 8 bases; unmatched junction bases: 12.

This rearrangement joins TRBV15 to TRBJ2-7; TRBD1 is a possible D gene (6 bases). CDR3 length equals 16 residues. CDR1 is LNHNV and CDR2 is YYDKDF in the germline V gene (reference sequence). Between the trimmed V and J ends, which lost 0 bases and 1 base, there was a span of 13 bases. DNA of the CDR3: TGTGCCACCAGCAGAGATGGAGAGGACAGTTCCTACGAGCAGTACTTC. Amino acids: CATSRDGEDSSYEQYF.

This chain links TRBV30 with TRBJ2-4; D tentatively reads TRBD1 or TRBD2 (6 bases each). The CDR3 spans 15 residues. Trimming removed 0 bases at V and 0 bases at J, with 9 bases between. Germline values: CDR1 GTSNPN, CDR2 SVGIG (reference sequence). The CDR3 spells CAWSVQGLAKNIQYF. The DNA for the CDR3 is TGTGCCTGGAGTGTACAGGGACTAGCCAAAAACATTCAGTACTTC.

The J gene is TRBJ2-1, the V gene TRBV11-2; 10 bases are shared with TRBD2. V trimming: 5 bases; J trimming: 7 bases; junction bases outside the gene matches: 11. From germline, CDR1 is SGHAT and CDR2 FQNNGV. The CDR3 has 16 amino acids. The CDR3 is CASSKWGLAGVNEQFF. CDR3 nucleotides: TGTGCCAGCAGCAAATGGGGGCTAGCGGGAGTTAATGAGCAGTTCTTC.

J is TRBJ2-7 and V is TRBV11-1, with 10 positions matching TRBD2. Unmatched junction bases numbered 13, after V lost 3 bases and J lost 2 bases. The CDR3 covers 18 residues. Per the germline V gene, CDR1 is SGHAT and CDR2 is FQDESV (reference sequence). The CDR3 sequence is CASSLVVSGLALPYEQYF. Written as DNA, the CDR3 is TGTGCCAGCAGCTTGGTGGTGTCGGGACTAGCGCTTCCCTACGAGCAGTACTTC.

The rearrangement joins TRBV4-1 to TRBJ2-2; D unresolved. Trimming cost V 2 bases and J 6 bases, with 13 bases left between them. The CDR3 extends over 15 amino acids. Germline CDR1 is MGHRA and CDR2 is YSYEKL. The CDR3 region has the DNA TGCGCCAGCAGCCAAAGTACAAAGGGCTCCGGGGAGCTGTTTTTT. This encodes CASSQSTKGSGELFF.

The chain links TRBV19 to TRBJ2-6; the D is unclear. The CDR3 runs to 13 residues. Germline CDR1 and CDR2: LNHDA and SQIVND (reference sequence). V gave up 7 bases and J gave up 0 bases, with 4 bases separating them. The CDR3 DNA is TGTGCCAGTACTGTCTCTGGGGCCAACGTCCTGACTTTC. It encodes CASTVSGANVLTF.

V is TRBV7-3 and J is TRBJ2-3; D unclear. The V and J ends lost 5 bases and 0 bases respectively, with 12 bases between them. Germline values: CDR1 SGHTA, CDR2 FQGTGA. The CDR3 is made up of 15 amino acids. The DNA for the CDR3 is TGTGCCAGCAGCCCCTACTTGAGCAGCACAGATACGCAGTATTTT. This encodes CASSPYLSSTDTQYF.

This clonotype appeared a few times. V gene TRBV30 combines with J gene TRBJ2-7; D may be TRBD2 (5 bases). V was cut by 1 base and J by 3 bases, with 7 bases left in between. This CDR3 contains 12 residues. Germline lookup yields CDR1 GTSNPN and CDR2 SVGIG (reference sequence). The CDR3 DNA reads as TGTGCCTGGAGTGGGGGAGACTACGAGCAGTACTTC. The encoded protein is CAWSGGDYEQYF.

The chain recombines TRBV20-1 with TRBJ2-7, with 9 bases aligning to TRBD2. The CDR3 spans 16 residues. CDR1 and CDR2 (germline): DFQATT, SNEGSKA (reference sequence). Trimming removed 1 base from V and 2 bases from J; junction bases left unmatched: 9. The CDR3 spells CSARVGIPSGTYEQYF. Here the CDR3 DNA reads TGCAGTGCTAGAGTTGGGATACCTAGCGGGACCTACGAGCAGTACTTC.

CDR3 DNA: TGCGCCAGCAGCTTGGTCGGGACAGGGGGCTCCGAGCAGTACTTC. It specifies CASSLVGTGGSEQYF. The J gene is TRBJ2-7, the V gene TRBV5-1; 12 positions match TRBD1. With 0 bases clipped from V and 6 bases from J, the junction kept 4 bases outside the gene matches. The CDR3 length is 15 residues. The V gene's germline CDR1 is SGHRS and CDR2 YFSETQ.

The chain combines TRBV9 with TRBJ2-4, with TRBD1 identical over 10 bases. V trimming: 3 bases; J trimming: 8 bases; junction bases outside the gene matches: 5. CDR1 SGDLS and CDR2 YYNGEE come from the germline V gene. The CDR3 covers 14 residues. CDR3 sequence reads: CASSGGTGADIQYF. The CDR3 DNA follows: TGTGCCAGCAGCGGGGGGACAGGGGCAGACATTCAGTACTTC.

The V and J genes are TRBV2 and TRBJ1-5; D is unresolved. The CDR3 spans 15 residues. Germline V CDR1 and CDR2: SNHLY, FYNNEI. V gave up 3 bases and J gave up 0 bases, with 9 bases separating them. The CDR3 protein is CASSDPRVSNQPQHF. CDR3 coding DNA: TGTGCCAGCAGTGACCCGAGGGTTAGCAATCAGCCCCAGCATTTT.

The chain recombines TRBV27 with TRBJ1-4; D call uncertain. Germline values: CDR1 MNHEY, CDR2 SMNVEV (reference sequence). V gave up 2 bases and J gave up 0 bases, with 4 bases separating them. The CDR3 totals 14 residues. Here the CDR3 reads CASSLPATNEKLFF. DNA of the CDR3: TGTGCCAGCAGTTTACCCGCAACTAATGAAAAACTGTTTTTT.

V is TRBV10-3 and J is TRBJ2-1; weak D call: TRBD1 (8 bases). Trimming removed 4 bases at V and 7 bases at J, with 20 bases between. CDR1 and CDR2 from the germline V gene are ENHRY and SYGVKD. CDR3 length: 16 amino acids. In DNA form, the CDR3 reads TGTGCCATCAGTGGACCTCCGGACAGGGAGGGGAATGAGCAGTTCTTC. This sequence encodes CAISGPPDREGNEQFF.

The rearrangement joins TRBV24-1 to TRBJ1-3, with TRBD1 as a possible D gene (6 bases). In germline, CDR1 is KGHDR, CDR2 SFDVKD. The CDR3 loop spans 13 amino acids. Between the trimmed V and J ends, which lost 5 bases and 2 bases, there was a span of 6 bases. The CDR3 loop is CATSGGPGNTIYF. The CDR3 DNA sequence: TGTGCCACCAGTGGGGGGCCTGGAAACACCATATATTTT.

The chain couples TRBV19 to TRBJ1-5; no firm D call. V shed 2 bases and J shed 3 bases, with 11 bases lying between them. CDR3 size: 15 residues. Germline CDR1 is LNHDA and CDR2 is SQIVND (reference sequence). The CDR3 protein is CASSISRAINQPQHF. For the CDR3, the DNA is TGTGCCAGTAGTATAAGTCGGGCGATCAATCAGCCCCAGCATTTT.

V and J are TRBV28 and TRBJ2-3; D gene uncertain. V was cut by 5 bases and J by 3 bases, with 3 bases left in between. The CDR3 is 11 residues long. The germline gives CDR1 MDHEN, CDR2 SYDVKM. This chain's CDR3 is CASSPTDTQYF. CDR3 nucleotides: TGTGCCAGCAGTCCAACAGATACGCAGTATTTT.

V usage is TRBV9 and J usage is TRBJ1-2, with TRBD1 as a possible D gene (5 bases). Trimming removed 1 base at V and 0 bases at J, with 22 bases between. The germline CDR1 and CDR2 sequences are SGDLS and YYNGEE. The CDR3 extends over 19 amino acids. CDR3 region: CASSVSGEGGTQANYGYTF. In nucleotides, the CDR3 is TGTGCCAGCAGCGTATCGGGGGAAGGCGGGACCCAAGCTAACTATGGCTACACCTTC.

The rearrangement links TRBV27 to TRBJ2-7, with D possibly called TRBD1 or TRBD2 (5 bases each). Germline values: CDR1 MNHEY, CDR2 SMNVEV (reference sequence). Trimming took off 5 bases at V and 5 bases at J, with 19 bases between the two ends. This CDR3 region has 15 residues. CDR3 nucleotides: TGTGCCAGCAGTCCGTCCGGGACGGGCCGACACGAGCAGTACTTC. As protein: CASSPSGTGRHEQYF.

This chain uses TRBV7-9 with TRBJ1-1; D may be TRBD1 (6 bases). The CDR3 has 14 amino acids. Germline V CDR1 and CDR2: SEHNR, FQNEAQ (reference sequence). V lost 5 bases and J 4 bases, leaving 14 bases between the germline ends. The CDR3 here is CASSPSAGATEAFF. CDR3 bases: TGTGCCAGCAGCCCCTCAGCGGGGGCCACTGAAGCTTTCTTT. The full variable domain, completed using reference TRBV7-9 and TRBJ1-1, is DTGVSQNPRHKITKRGQNVTFRCDPISEHNRLYWYRQTLGQGPEFLTYFQNEAQLEKSRLLSDRFSAERPKGSFSTLEIQRTEQGDSAMYLCASSPSAGATEAFFGQGTRLTVV.

The chain couples TRBV9 to TRBJ2-7; D could derive from TRBD1 or TRBD2 (5 bases each). From germline, CDR1 is SGDLS and CDR2 YYNGEE. V lost 4 bases and J 3 bases, leaving 14 bases between the germline ends. The CDR3 totals 14 residues. CDR3 in amino acids: CASSPRGVNYEQYF. The CDR3, as DNA: TGTGCCAGCAGCCCGAGAGGGGTCAACTACGAGCAGTACTTC.

The chain has TRBV20-1 and TRBJ2-2; 8 nucleotides match TRBD2. CDR1 and CDR2 (germline): DFQATT, SNEGSKA (reference sequence). This CDR3 contains 13 residues. J was trimmed by 2 bases and V by 7 bases; bases with no gene match: 3. The chain's CDR3 is CSGLAGNTGELFF. In DNA form, the CDR3 reads TGCAGTGGCCTAGCGGGCAACACCGGGGAGCTGTTTTTT.

This chain joins TRBV28 and TRBJ2-7; D uncertain. Germline lookup yields CDR1 MDHEN and CDR2 SYDVKM. The CDR3 consists of 16 residues. The germline V and J ends were trimmed by 4 bases and 2 bases, with 18 bases remaining between them. CDR3 DNA sequence: TGTGCCAGCAGTTCCCGCACTAACCCGGGCCCCTACGAGCAGTACTTC. Amino acids: CASSSRTNPGPYEQYF.

This clonotype was seen a few times. The V and J genes are TRBV6-1 and TRBJ2-7; D is ambiguous. The ends were cut back, 3 bases at V and 3 bases at J, with 6 bases in the middle. CDR1 is MNHNS and CDR2 is SASEGT in the germline V gene. CDR3 length: 12 residues. The CDR3 is CASSDEYYEQYF. In DNA form, the CDR3 reads TGTGCCAGCAGTGACGAGTACTACGAGCAGTACTTC.

The chain links TRBV4-3 to TRBJ2-1, with D perhaps TRBD2 (5 bases). Per germline, CDR1 LGHNA and CDR2 YSLEER. The CDR3 is 17 amino acids. Deletions cut 1 base from V and 1 base from J, with 14 bases between. The CDR3 protein is CASSQGRGLASYNEQFF. CDR3 DNA sequence: TGCGCCAGCAGCCAAGGACGGGGATTAGCTTCCTACAATGAGCAGTTCTTC.

For the CDR3, the DNA is TGTGCCAGCAGCCCTAGTATAGCTAATGAGCAGTTCTTC. This gives the protein CASSPSIANEQFF. The chain is built from TRBV9 and TRBJ2-1; D ambiguous. The CDR3 has 13 amino acids. CDR1 is SGDLS, CDR2 YYNGEE, per germline. With 4 bases removed from V and 7 bases from J, the gap between germline ends came to 12 bases.

J is TRBJ1-1 and V is TRBV10-3; 8 bases match TRBD1. Germline loops: CDR1 ENHRY, CDR2 SYGVKD. The V segment lost 3 bases and the J segment 6 bases; nucleotides outside the gene matches: 9. The CDR3 spans 15 residues. The CDR3 loop is CAISDLTGGQPEAFF. The CDR3 coding sequence is TGTGCCATCAGTGACCTCACAGGGGGTCAGCCTGAAGCTTTCTTT.